This is a list of T cell receptor beta chains from one sample in a study of identical twins. A single record per CDR3 protein comes from TCRdb applying MiXCR to the 5' RACE reads. Here the sample spans 420,000 or so distinct CDR3 sequences, around a sixth being singletons. Source material: naive T cells sorted from blood. These TCRs come from a man aged 50-59 years in good health. The conserved cysteine and the conserved F or W are not part of the CDR3 here. Each record gives: J gene, D gene, V gene, CDR3 protein. D genes are given only for firm matches.

j_gene: TRBJ1-4
d_gene: TRBD1
v_gene: TRBV7-2
CDR3aa: ASSTGGNEKLF

j_gene: TRBJ2-7
d_gene: NA
v_gene: TRBV14
CDR3aa: ASSQPTGRQY

j_gene: TRBJ1-2
d_gene: NA
v_gene: TRBV20-1
CDR3aa: SANRDHYGYT

j_gene: TRBJ2-5
d_gene: TRBD2
v_gene: TRBV6-2/TRBV6-3
CDR3aa: ASSYRTSGQETQY

j_gene: TRBJ1-6
d_gene: NA
v_gene: TRBV29-1
CDR3aa: SFQKDYNSPLH

j_gene: TRBJ2-7
d_gene: NA
v_gene: TRBV20-1
CDR3aa: SDGVRQGSYEQY

j_gene: TRBJ2-1
d_gene: TRBD1
v_gene: TRBV20-1
CDR3aa: SARPRDRWNHEQF

j_gene: TRBJ2-7
d_gene: TRBD2
v_gene: TRBV20-1
CDR3aa: SARALAGGNSYEQY

j_gene: TRBJ2-4
d_gene: NA
v_gene: TRBV20-1
CDR3aa: SARDTRDIQY

j_gene: TRBJ1-6
d_gene: NA
v_gene: TRBV2
CDR3aa: ASSVSGSPLH

j_gene: TRBJ2-1
d_gene: TRBD2
v_gene: TRBV20-1
CDR3aa: SARQSGGGIGNEQF

j_gene: TRBJ2-1
d_gene: TRBD1
v_gene: TRBV15
CDR3aa: ATTGGQGRTNEQF

j_gene: TRBJ2-7
d_gene: TRBD1
v_gene: TRBV7-2
CDR3aa: ASSRDRANEQY

j_gene: TRBJ1-1
d_gene: NA
v_gene: TRBV7-9
CDR3aa: ASSLQGYTEAF

j_gene: TRBJ1-1
d_gene: TRBD1
v_gene: TRBV20-1
CDR3aa: SAHSGQGARITEAF

j_gene: TRBJ2-7
d_gene: NA
v_gene: TRBV6-5
CDR3aa: ASRLFGGSSSYEQY

j_gene: TRBJ2-1
d_gene: TRBD2
v_gene: TRBV5-1
CDR3aa: ASSLRGGASYNEQF

j_gene: TRBJ2-1
d_gene: NA
v_gene: TRBV28
CDR3aa: ASSLGEAPQF

j_gene: TRBJ2-1
d_gene: NA
v_gene: TRBV6-2/TRBV6-3
CDR3aa: ASSYRGLGGNEQF

j_gene: TRBJ1-3
d_gene: NA
v_gene: TRBV6-5
CDR3aa: ASSYQDVLLSPSGNTIY

j_gene: TRBJ2-2
d_gene: NA
v_gene: TRBV12-3/TRBV12-4
CDR3aa: ASRGPPARGTFTGELF

j_gene: TRBJ2-7
d_gene: NA
v_gene: TRBV6-5
CDR3aa: ASSYSGYSYEQY

j_gene: TRBJ2-1
d_gene: NA
v_gene: TRBV20-1
CDR3aa: SARDLTSYNEQF

j_gene: TRBJ2-1
d_gene: NA
v_gene: TRBV15
CDR3aa: ATSRRGGVDEQF

j_gene: TRBJ2-5
d_gene: TRBD1
v_gene: TRBV10-3
CDR3aa: ATGQRETQY

j_gene: TRBJ2-7
d_gene: TRBD1
v_gene: TRBV28
CDR3aa: ASSWTGRTLYEQY

j_gene: TRBJ2-1
d_gene: NA
v_gene: TRBV30
CDR3aa: AWSVRVGVEQF

j_gene: TRBJ1-3
d_gene: NA
v_gene: TRBV6-5
CDR3aa: ASSYEGGSGNTIY

j_gene: TRBJ2-3
d_gene: TRBD2
v_gene: TRBV5-1
CDR3aa: ASSLASGARRDTQY

j_gene: TRBJ2-3
d_gene: TRBD2
v_gene: TRBV12-3/TRBV12-4
CDR3aa: ASSLSAGGLDTQY

j_gene: TRBJ2-3
d_gene: NA
v_gene: TRBV4-2
CDR3aa: ASTPFSGSDTQY

j_gene: TRBJ2-4
d_gene: NA
v_gene: TRBV28
CDR3aa: ASSLSQGAKNIQY

j_gene: TRBJ2-1
d_gene: NA
v_gene: TRBV12-3/TRBV12-4
CDR3aa: ASSSTQGNSNEQF

j_gene: TRBJ2-1
d_gene: TRBD2
v_gene: TRBV7-9
CDR3aa: ASSLGLAGAHEQF

j_gene: TRBJ1-1
d_gene: NA
v_gene: TRBV10-3
CDR3aa: AISGRQYTEAF

j_gene: TRBJ1-6
d_gene: NA
v_gene: TRBV20-1
CDR3aa: SAPGPTYNSPLH

j_gene: TRBJ1-2
d_gene: TRBD1
v_gene: TRBV20-1
CDR3aa: SAKTQGGGGYT

j_gene: TRBJ2-6
d_gene: NA
v_gene: TRBV10-3
CDR3aa: ATLGGSNVLT

j_gene: TRBJ2-7
d_gene: NA
v_gene: TRBV15
CDR3aa: ATSLMRDSYEQY

j_gene: TRBJ2-1
d_gene: NA
v_gene: TRBV10-3
CDR3aa: AISRQSSYNEQF

j_gene: TRBJ2-1
d_gene: TRBD2
v_gene: TRBV29-1
CDR3aa: SVRGERGGYNEQF

j_gene: TRBJ1-6
d_gene: NA
v_gene: TRBV20-1
CDR3aa: SANRVYNSPLH

j_gene: TRBJ2-3
d_gene: NA
v_gene: TRBV21-1
CDR3aa: ARELAGYADTQY

j_gene: TRBJ2-1
d_gene: NA
v_gene: TRBV9
CDR3aa: ASSVDGLRYNEQF

j_gene: TRBJ1-2
d_gene: TRBD1
v_gene: TRBV4-1
CDR3aa: TSSQQQGFSHYGYT

j_gene: TRBJ2-5
d_gene: TRBD1
v_gene: TRBV9
CDR3aa: ATLDRGYQETQY

j_gene: TRBJ2-5
d_gene: NA
v_gene: TRBV27
CDR3aa: ASSLGFERTQY

j_gene: TRBJ2-5
d_gene: NA
v_gene: TRBV29-1
CDR3aa: SVDWGRGQETQY

j_gene: TRBJ1-2
d_gene: TRBD1
v_gene: TRBV29-1
CDR3aa: SVAGTGASGYT

j_gene: TRBJ1-6
d_gene: NA
v_gene: TRBV7-9
CDR3aa: ASSLSQVDNSPLH

j_gene: TRBJ2-4
d_gene: TRBD2
v_gene: TRBV29-1
CDR3aa: SVVGRVRNIQY

j_gene: TRBJ2-7
d_gene: NA
v_gene: TRBV18
CDR3aa: ASSRDRKSYEQY

j_gene: TRBJ2-1
d_gene: TRBD2
v_gene: TRBV29-1
CDR3aa: SVVASGNNEQF

j_gene: TRBJ1-1
d_gene: TRBD1
v_gene: TRBV5-1
CDR3aa: ASRYRGRAEAF

j_gene: TRBJ2-1
d_gene: NA
v_gene: TRBV6-1
CDR3aa: ASSAPSTGPSYNEQF